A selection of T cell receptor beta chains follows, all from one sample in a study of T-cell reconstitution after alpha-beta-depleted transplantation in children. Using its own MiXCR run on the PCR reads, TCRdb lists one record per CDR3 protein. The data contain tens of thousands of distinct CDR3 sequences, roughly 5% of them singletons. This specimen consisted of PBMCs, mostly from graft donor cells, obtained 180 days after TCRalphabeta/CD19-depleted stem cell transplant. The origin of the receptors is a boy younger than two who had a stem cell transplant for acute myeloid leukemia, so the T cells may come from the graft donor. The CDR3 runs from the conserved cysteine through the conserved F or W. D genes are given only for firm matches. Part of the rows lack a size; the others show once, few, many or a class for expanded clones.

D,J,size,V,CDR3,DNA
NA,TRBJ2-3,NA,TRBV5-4,CASSLRRLASTDTQYF,TGTGCCAGCAGCTTGCGGCGGCTAGCGAGCACAGATACGCAGTATTTT
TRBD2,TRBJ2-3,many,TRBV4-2,CASSQDGLADVDTQYF,TGTGCCAGCAGCCAAGATGGACTAGCGGACGTAGATACGCAGTATTTT
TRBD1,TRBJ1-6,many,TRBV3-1,CASSVPGGQGTDSPLHF,TGTGCCAGCAGCGTTCCTGGGGGACAGGGGACCGATTCACCCCTCCACTTT
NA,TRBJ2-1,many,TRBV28,CASSLPGYEQFF,TGTGCCAGCAGTTTACCTGGATATGAGCAGTTCTTC
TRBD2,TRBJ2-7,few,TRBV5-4,CASSLGTSGGEQYF,TGTGCCAGCAGCCTCGGGACTAGCGGGGGGGAGCAGTACTTC
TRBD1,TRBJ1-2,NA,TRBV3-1,CASCRTGTAEYTF,TGTGCCTCCTGCCGCACCGGGACAGCGGAGTACACCTTC
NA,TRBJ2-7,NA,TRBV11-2,CASSSFGQGGYEQYF,TGTGCCAGCAGCTCCTTCGGACAGGGAGGGTACGAGCAGTACTTC
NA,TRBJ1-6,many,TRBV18,CASSFSPGTNSPLHF,TGTGCCAGCTCTTTCTCGCCAGGGACTAATTCACCCCTCCACTTT
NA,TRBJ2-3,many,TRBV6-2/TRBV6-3,CASIYGDTQYF,TGTGCCAGCATCTACGGGGATACGCAGTATTTT
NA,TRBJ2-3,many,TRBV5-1,CASSLAWGLGTDTQYF,TGCGCCAGCAGCTTGGCGTGGGGGCTGGGCACAGATACGCAGTATTTT
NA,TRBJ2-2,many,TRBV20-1,CSAHENTGELFF,TGCAGTGCACACGAAAACACCGGGGAGCTGTTTTTT
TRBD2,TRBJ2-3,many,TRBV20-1,CSAGNLAGSTDTQYF,TGCAGTGCTGGTAACCTAGCGGGGAGCACAGATACGCAGTATTTT
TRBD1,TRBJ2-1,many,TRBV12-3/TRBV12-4,CASSLAMAPIRGSSYNEQFF,TGTGCCAGCAGTTTAGCGATGGCGCCTATCAGGGGGAGCTCCTACAATGAGCAGTTCTTC
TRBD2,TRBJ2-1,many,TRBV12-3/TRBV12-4,CASSPLAGAYNEQFF,TGTGCCAGCAGCCCACTAGCGGGGGCTTACAATGAGCAGTTCTTC
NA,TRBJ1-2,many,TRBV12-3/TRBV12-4,CASSSPSPSYGYTF,TGTGCCAGCAGTTCACCGAGCCCGAGTTATGGCTACACCTTC
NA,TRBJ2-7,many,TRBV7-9,CASSLAPVDEQYF,TGTGCCAGCAGCTTAGCACCTGTTGACGAGCAGTACTTC
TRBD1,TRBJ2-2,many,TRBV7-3,CASSLGQLGTGELFF,TGTGCCAGCAGTTTGGGACAGCTAGGGACCGGGGAGCTGTTTTTT
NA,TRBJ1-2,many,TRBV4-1,CASSRRLTGERWSKGYTF,TGCGCCAGCAGCCGAAGGTTGACTGGGGAGAGGTGGTCGAAAGGCTACACCTTC
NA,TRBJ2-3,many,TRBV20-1,CSARKERASWKVTDTQYF,TGCAGTGCTAGGAAGGAGCGGGCCAGTTGGAAAGTCACAGATACGCAGTATTTT
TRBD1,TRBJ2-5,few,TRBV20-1,CCARRFRLGGPGETQYF,TGCTGTGCTAGAAGGTTTCGGTTAGGGGGCCCTGGGGAGACCCAGTACTTC
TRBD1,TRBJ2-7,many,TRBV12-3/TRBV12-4,CASSFFGTGVFYEQYF,TGTGCCAGCAGTTTTTTTGGGACAGGGGTATTCTACGAGCAGTACTTC
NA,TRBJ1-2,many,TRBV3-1,CASSHGLGYTF,TGTGCCAGCAGCCATGGCCTTGGCTACACCTTC